Each of the 27 T cell receptor beta chains below was sequenced from the same sample in a study of technical replicates of blood from a handful of donors. Assay used: immunoSEQ multiplex PCR; TCRdb lists only in-frame clones, some missing. This table holds about 73,000 clones, approximately 91% found once. Sequences were obtained from PBMCs. The receptors come from a human donor in good health. Some clones in this sample may be carry-over from other donors' samples.

The V call is TRBV21-1, the J call TRBJ1-5; the table's D call, TRBD1, has no DNA check behind it. TRBV21-1 is shown as a pseudogene. The CDR3 spans 17 residues. The CDR3 sequence: CASSKTGRGWSNQPQHF. CDR3 DNA sequence: TGTGCCAGCAGCAAAACTGGAAGGGGATGGAGCAATCAGCCCCAGCATTTT.

This rearrangement joins TRBV5-1 to TRBJ1-3; TRBD1 agrees at 9 bases. The CDR3 consists of 16 residues. In germline, CDR1 is SGHRS, CDR2 YFSETQ. The ends lost 4 bases at V and 3 bases at J; junction bases unmatched: 8. The CDR3 sequence is CASSVAGTGFGNTIYF. CDR3 in DNA: TGCGCCAGCAGCGTGGCCGGGACAGGGTTTGGAAACACCATATATTTT.

In this sample, this clone turned up a few times. This chain connects TRBV5-8 to TRBJ2-6; 8 nucleotides line up with TRBD1. This CDR3 comprises 16 residues. Germline loops: CDR1 SGHTS, CDR2 YDEGEE. V lost 2 bases to trimming and J lost 5 bases; unmatched junction nucleotides: 6. The DNA of the CDR3 is TGTGCCAGCAGCTTAATCACAGGGGGATGGGCCAACGTCCTGACTTTC. This translates into CASSLITGGWANVLTF.

The chain joins TRBV13 to TRBJ2-3; 10 nucleotides agree with TRBD2. From germline, CDR1 is PRHDT and CDR2 FYEKMQ (reference sequence). The CDR3 has 17 amino acids. Germline trimming cut 5 bases from V and 4 bases from J; bases unmatched to any gene: 12. CDR3 DNA sequence: TGTGCCAGCAGCCCTCCCCTAGCGGGGGCCGGACCAGATACGCAGTATTTT. Translating gives CASSPPLAGAGPDTQYF.

The chain combines TRBV15 with TRBJ2-7, with 9 bases that match TRBD2. With 3 bases clipped from V and 2 bases from J, the junction kept 2 bases outside the gene matches. Germline CDR1 LNHNV, CDR2 YYDKDF (reference sequence). The CDR3 covers 14 residues. The CDR3 sequence is CATSRVAGAYEQYF. The CDR3 region has the DNA TGTGCCACCAGCAGGGTAGCGGGAGCCTACGAGCAGTACTTC.

CDR3: CASSILDRSYGYTF. For the CDR3, the DNA is TGTGCCAGCAGCATACTAGACCGGAGCTATGGCTACACCTTC. The chain recombines TRBV13 with TRBJ1-2; D unresolved. Per the germline V gene, CDR1 is PRHDT and CDR2 is FYEKMQ (reference sequence). Trimming removed 5 bases from V and 4 bases from J, with 14 bases in between. This CDR3 spans 14 amino acids. The full variable domain, completed using reference TRBV13 and TRBJ1-2, is AAGVIQSPRHLIKEKRETATLKCYPIPRHDTVYWYQQGPGQDPQFLISFYEKMQSDKGSIPDRFSAQQFSDYHSELNMSSLELGDSALYFCASSILDRSYGYTFGSGTRLTVV.

A single count supports this clone. The chain couples TRBV30 to TRBJ2-1; D is possibly TRBD2 (7 bases). This CDR3 contains 12 residues. V lost 1 base and J lost 10, with 11 bases in between. The germline gives CDR1 GTSNPN, CDR2 SVGIG (reference sequence). Here the CDR3 reads CAWSAGGEEQFF. The CDR3, as DNA: TGTGCCTGGAGTGCGGGGGGCGAGGAGCAGTTCTTC. Full variable domain (rest looked up from reference TRBV30 and TRBJ2-1): SQTIHQWPATLVQPVGSPLSLECTVEGTSNPNLYWYRQAAGRGLQLLFYSVGIGQISSEVPQNLSASRPQDRQFILSSKKLLLSDSGFYLCAWSAGGEEQFFGPGTRLTVL.

The J gene is TRBJ1-4, the V gene TRBV6-6; TRBD1 matches 11 bases. Germline V gene data show CDR1 as MNHNY and CDR2 as SVGAGI (reference sequence). CDR3 length: 15 amino acids. Trimming cost V 4 bases and J 7 bases; bases outside gene matches: 5. Written as DNA, the CDR3 is TGTGCCAGCAGTTCTACGGGACAGGGGGGTGAAAAACTGTTTTTT. Its translation: CASSSTGQGGEKLFF.

The rearrangement joins TRBV2 to TRBJ1-1, with D uncertain. CDR3 size: 16 residues. V dropped 3 bases and J dropped 0 bases, with 14 bases sitting between them. From germline, CDR1 is SNHLY and CDR2 FYNNEI. DNA for the CDR3: TGTGCCAGCAGTGATACCCGGGAATGGATGAACACTGAAGCTTTCTTT. It yields the protein CASSDTREWMNTEAFF.

The rearrangement links TRBV5-1 to TRBJ1-3, with D perhaps TRBD1 (5 bases). Per germline, CDR1 SGHRS and CDR2 YFSETQ. This CDR3 region has 15 residues. V lost 4 bases, J lost 2 bases, and 13 bases lay in between. The CDR3 loop reads CASSAGIPAGNTIYF. The CDR3 DNA reads TGCGCCAGCAGCGCAGGGATTCCTGCTGGAAACACCATATATTTT.

The J gene is TRBJ1-6, the V gene TRBV2; D is uncertain. V lost 5 bases and J lost 7, with 12 bases in between. Looked up from germline, CDR1 is SNHLY and CDR2 is FYNNEI. The CDR3 extends over 14 amino acids. The CDR3 region is CASSYTQLNSPLHF. For the CDR3, the DNA is TGTGCCAGCAGTTACACACAGTTAAATTCACCCCTCCACTTT.

The count of this clone is one. V is TRBV4-3 and J is TRBJ1-5; D is possibly TRBD1 (5 bases). The V gene lost 0 bases and the J gene lost 3 bases, with 12 bases spanning the gap. CDR3 size: 16 residues. Germline V gene data show CDR1 as LGHNA and CDR2 as YSLEER. The CDR3 nucleotides read TGCGCCAGCAGCCAAGATCGGAGGGGCGTCAATCAGCCCCAGCATTTT. It translates to CASSQDRRGVNQPQHF.

The chain has TRBV7-2 and TRBJ2-2; 9 nucleotides agree with TRBD2. This CDR3 contains 17 residues. Germline V gives CDR1 SGHTA, CDR2 FQGNSA. J gave up 4 bases and V 2 bases, and 8 bases lay outside the gene matches. CDR3: CASSLPAGGRFTGELFF. In DNA, the CDR3 is TGTGCCAGCAGCTTACCCGCGGGGGGGCGGTTCACCGGGGAGCTGTTTTTT.

J is TRBJ2-7 and V is TRBV5-1; 9 bases map to TRBD1. Germline CDR1 and CDR2: SGHRS and YFSETQ. The junction had 8 bases not matched to a gene; V was cut back by 2 bases and J by 2 bases. This CDR3 spans 16 amino acids. The CDR3 spells CASSFGDRVLPYEQYF. The CDR3 coding sequence is TGCGCCAGCAGCTTCGGGGACAGGGTATTACCCTACGAGCAGTACTTC.

J is TRBJ2-7 and V is TRBV6-5, with 7 positions matching TRBD1. The germline V gene encodes CDR1 MNHEY and CDR2 SVGAGI. The trim removed 5 bases at V and 4 bases at J, leaving 8 bases unmatched. The CDR3 has 14 residues. CDR3 sequence reads: CASSPDRDIYEQYF. The CDR3 nucleotides are TGTGCCAGCAGTCCTGACAGGGACATTTACGAGCAGTACTTC.

The chain links TRBV19 to TRBJ2-3, with 12 bases fitting TRBD2. CDR1 is LNHDA, CDR2 SQIVND, per germline (reference sequence). CDR3 length: 16 residues. The ends lost 3 bases at V and 3 bases at J; junction bases unmatched: 4. Here the CDR3 DNA reads TGTGCCAGTAGTATCCTAGCGGGAGGGCCTACAGATACGCAGTATTTT. Translating it yields CASSILAGGPTDTQYF.

This chain links TRBV19 with TRBJ1-2; maybe TRBD1 (6 bases). This CDR3 contains 14 residues. Trimming left V 3 bases short and J 1 base short, with 9 bases between. Germline V lookup: CDR1 LNHDA, CDR2 SQIVND (reference sequence). CDR3 residues: CASSIVGGNYGYTF. In DNA, the CDR3 is TGTGCCAGTAGTATTGTAGGGGGTAACTATGGCTACACCTTC.

This rearrangement joins TRBV15 to TRBJ2-1, with D tentatively TRBD1 (7 bases). Trimming stripped 0 bases from V and 7 bases from J, with 22 bases between. Germline V gives CDR1 LNHNV, CDR2 YYDKDF (reference sequence). The CDR3 has 18 amino acids. CDR3 in DNA: TGTGCCACCAGCAGAGATTGGCCAGGGGGGTTGAAGGGGAATGAGCAGTTCTTC. It codes for CATSRDWPGGLKGNEQFF.

This chain connects TRBV2 to TRBJ1-6, with 7 bases matching TRBD1. With V trimmed by 7 bases and J by 2 bases, 5 bases remained unmatched. Germline V gene sequence: CDR1 SNHLY, CDR2 FYNNEI. This CDR3 has 15 amino acids. Here the CDR3 reads CASTTTGTYNSPLHF. The CDR3 region has the DNA TGTGCCAGCACAACGACAGGGACCTATAATTCACCCCTCCACTTT.

This clone appeared a few times. This rearrangement joins TRBV6-5 to TRBJ2-7; the match to TRBD1 covers 8 bases. CDR3 length: 13 residues. After removal of 5 bases from V and 3 bases from J, the junction contained 3 bases not matched to a gene. Germline V gene sequence: CDR1 MNHEY, CDR2 SVGAGI. The CDR3 reads CASSQGAYYEQYF. CDR3 nucleotides: TGTGCCAGCAGTCAGGGGGCTTACTACGAGCAGTACTTC.

The V call is TRBV5-1, the J call TRBJ2-1; 9 nucleotides match TRBD2. Germline trimming cut 3 bases from V and 3 bases from J; bases unmatched to any gene: 13. The CDR3 extends over 18 amino acids. CDR1 and CDR2 (germline): SGHRS, YFSETQ. In DNA form, the CDR3 reads TGCGCCAGCAGCTGGGGGAACAATAGCGGGAGATTCTACAATGAGCAGTTCTTC. Protein sequence: CASSWGNNSGRFYNEQFF.

The CDR3 coding sequence is TGTGCCAGTAGTAACTACCTCAGGACTAGCACAGATACGCAGTATTTT. Its protein product is CASSNYLRTSTDTQYF. V and J are TRBV19 and TRBJ2-3, with D perhaps TRBD2 (5 bases). This CDR3 is built from 16 residues. The V and J ends lost 4 bases and 0 bases respectively, with 14 bases between them. From germline, CDR1 is LNHDA and CDR2 SQIVND (reference sequence).

The CDR3 spells CSVNRGGEKLFF. In nucleotides, the CDR3 is TGCAGCGTTAACAGGGGCGGCGAAAAACTGTTTTTT. This chain connects TRBV29-1 to TRBJ1-4, with 7 bases aligning to TRBD1. Germline V gene sequence: CDR1 SQVTM, CDR2 ANQGSEA. V trimming: 5 bases; J trimming: 8 bases; junction bases outside the gene matches: 5. The CDR3 spans 12 residues.

V is TRBV19 and J is TRBJ2-7; 8 bases match TRBD1. V gave up 5 bases and J gave up 8 bases; unmatched junction bases: 5. This CDR3 is 12 amino acids long. Looked up from germline, CDR1 is LNHDA and CDR2 is SQIVND (reference sequence). The CDR3 is CASSGQGGQQYF. CDR3 DNA sequence: TGTGCCAGTAGTGGACAGGGTGGGCAGCAGTACTTC.

V gene TRBV6-5 combines with J gene TRBJ2-5; 10 positions agree with TRBD1. Per germline, CDR1 MNHEY and CDR2 SVGAGI. J was trimmed by 5 bases and V by 8 bases; bases with no gene match: 8. CDR3 length: 14 residues. This CDR3 reads CASRRTGGGETQYF. CDR3 nucleotides: TGTGCCAGCCGCCGGACAGGGGGAGGCGAGACCCAGTACTTC.

For the CDR3, the DNA is TGCGCCAGCAGCCAATCTTGGGGGGAGGGGTCAGATACGCAGTATTTT. It is translated as CASSQSWGEGSDTQYF. This rearrangement joins TRBV4-3 to TRBJ2-3; 7 nucleotides agree with TRBD2. The CDR3 extends over 16 amino acids. The germline CDR1 and CDR2 sequences are LGHNA and YSLEER. Unmatched junction bases numbered 9, after V lost 2 bases and J lost 4 bases.

This sequence joins TRBV7-2 and TRBJ2-1, with TRBD2 as a possible D gene (5 bases). This CDR3 is 16 amino acids long. CDR1 and CDR2 (germline): SGHTA, FQGNSA. Trimming stripped 6 bases from V and 0 bases from J, with 15 bases between. This CDR3 is CASSPSGTSSYNEQFF. CDR3 coding DNA: TGTGCCAGCAGTCCAAGCGGTACTAGCTCCTACAATGAGCAGTTCTTC.